Below are 27 T cell receptor beta chains sequenced from a single sample in a study of chemoradiotherapy in HPV16-positive cancers (dated by TCRdb to between 2021 and 2024). The library was built by means of the immunoSEQ multiplex PCR assay. TCRdb took this table from immuneACCESS and kept in-frame rearrangements with V and J called. Such tables lack part of the clones; where checked against another copy, unresolved V genes explain under half of the gap, and the rest is unexplained. The sample table contains around 6,600 clones; only one count was recorded for under 80% of them. The ten biggest clones cover about a sixth of the sample. This material was collected from a patient who underwent chemoradiotherapy. The receptors stem from a human donor with HPV-associated anogenital cancer.

The rearrangement uses TRBV27 and TRBJ2-3, with 8 bases matching TRBD1. The CDR3 runs 15 residues. Germline-derived CDR1 and CDR2 are MNHEY and SMNVEV (reference sequence). V gave up 8 bases and J gave up 3 bases; unmatched junction bases: 10. The CDR3 sequence is CASRLLGQVTDTQYF. The CDR3 bases are TGTGCCAGCCGGTTACTGGGACAGGTGACAGATACGCAGTATTTT.

This chain connects TRBV7-2 to TRBJ2-7; no firm D call. Germline CDR1 SGHTA, CDR2 FQGNSA. The CDR3 is 12 amino acids. V lost 6 bases and J 4 bases, leaving 10 bases between the germline ends. The CDR3 DNA reads TGTGCCAGCAGTTGGGTCGGTTACGAGCAGTACTTC. Its protein is CASSWVGYEQYF.

V is TRBV9 and J is TRBJ2-7, with D perhaps TRBD2 (7 bases). This CDR3 has 15 amino acids. The germline V gene has CDR1 SGDLS and CDR2 YYNGEE. V lost 0 bases and J 1 base, leaving 11 bases between the germline ends. CDR3: CASSVEKGGSYEQYF. The CDR3 coding sequence is TGTGCCAGCAGCGTAGAAAAGGGGGGGTCCTACGAGCAGTACTTC.

The chain combines TRBV6-1 with TRBJ1-5; possibly TRBD1 for D (5 bases). Germline assignment: CDR1 MNHNS and CDR2 SASEGT. The CDR3 extends over 14 amino acids. Trimming removed 6 bases from V and 0 bases from J, with 9 bases in between. DNA of the CDR3: TGTGCCAGCAGGAGGGACTATAGCAATCAGCCCCAGCATTTT. Its protein product is CASRRDYSNQPQHF.

V gene TRBV25-1 combines with J gene TRBJ1-6; D might be TRBD1 (5 bases). The CDR3 runs to 13 residues. V was trimmed by 3 bases and J by 16 bases, leaving 16 bases between them. Germline CDR1 MGHDK, CDR2 SYGVNS. CDR3 region: CASSDLGRRVLHF. CDR3 DNA: TGTGCCAGCAGTGATTTGGGCCGCAGGGTACTCCACTTT. Looking up the rest from reference TRBV25-1 and TRBJ1-6 gives the full variable domain: EADIYQTPRYLVIGTGKKITLECSQTMGHDKMYWYQQDPGMELHLIHYSYGVNSTEKGDLSSESTVSRIRTEHFPLTLESARPSHTSQYLCASSDLGRRVLHFGNGTRLTVT.

This clone was found once. The V call is TRBV12-5, the J call TRBJ1-5; no clear D. The V gene's germline CDR1 is LGHNT and CDR2 FRNRAP. The germline V and J ends were trimmed by 7 bases and 9 bases, with 16 bases remaining between them. CDR3 size: 13 residues. The CDR3 here is CASVEASRAPQHF. For the CDR3, the DNA is TGTGCTAGTGTAGAGGCCAGCCGGGCGCCCCAGCATTTT.

J is TRBJ1-2 and V is TRBV7-3; D unresolved. This CDR3 is 20 amino acids long. V lost 1 base and J lost 4, with 28 bases in between. In germline, CDR1 is SGHTA, CDR2 FQGTGA. The CDR3 DNA sequence: TGTGCCAGCAGCTTAAATACGGGCCTTTCGCTTTATTTTACCCTCTATGGCTACACCTTC. Translating it yields CASSLNTGLSLYFTLYGYTF.

About this clone itself: Mismatch with germline at one junction end may stem from a read error. The chain couples TRBV10-3 to TRBJ2-7, with D possibly called TRBD1 or TRBD2 (5 bases each). CDR3 length: 11 amino acids. CDR1 is ENHRY and CDR2 is SYGVKD in the germline V gene. CDR3 sequence reads: CAIRVGDLTHF. DNA of the CDR3: TGTGCCATCAGGGTGGGGGACCTTACGCACTTC.

This clone is a singleton in its sample. V and J are TRBV2 and TRBJ1-1; D is undetermined. The CDR3 runs 13 residues. From germline, CDR1 is SNHLY and CDR2 FYNNEI. Trimming removed 4 bases at V and 4 bases at J, with 10 bases between. CDR3 nucleotides: TGTGCCAGCAGTGTTTTCCTGGGCACTGAAGCTTTCTTT. This encodes CASSVFLGTEAFF.

DNA of the CDR3: TGTGCCAGCAGCCATTGTGGGACAGGGGGCGCGTTACGGGACACTGAAGCTTTCTTT. It encodes CASSHCGTGGALRDTEAFF. The chain links TRBV21-1 to TRBJ1-1; no check of the table's D call, TRBD1, against the DNA was made. TRBV21-1 is a pseudogene. The CDR3 extends over 19 amino acids.

The V and J genes are TRBV5-4 and TRBJ1-1; a weak D match, TRBD1 (6 bases). This CDR3 has 15 residues. Per germline, CDR1 SGHNT and CDR2 YYREEE (reference sequence). V gave up 4 bases and J gave up 5 bases, with 18 bases separating them. Here the CDR3 DNA reads TGTGCCAGCAGCGCCGTTCAAAGGGGGTATACTGAAGCTTTCTTT. This encodes CASSAVQRGYTEAFF.

CDR3 sequence: CASSHPGYQETQYF. The CDR3 DNA follows: TGTGCCAGCAGTCACCCGGGGTACCAAGAGACCCAGTACTTC. The V and J genes are TRBV28 and TRBJ2-5; D might be TRBD2 (5 bases). V lost 5 bases, J lost 0 bases, and 10 bases lay in between. The CDR3 contains 14 residues. From germline, CDR1 is MDHEN and CDR2 SYDVKM.

The chain combines TRBV9 with TRBJ2-5; D could derive from TRBD1 or TRBD2 (6 bases each). The V end was cut by 0 bases, the J end by 0 bases, with 9 bases between. Looked up from germline, CDR1 is SGDLS and CDR2 is YYNGEE. This CDR3 has 15 amino acids. This CDR3 is CASSVGGGYQETQYF. In nucleotides, the CDR3 is TGTGCCAGCAGCGTAGGAGGGGGGTACCAAGAGACCCAGTACTTC.

The V and J genes are TRBV7-8 and TRBJ2-3, with D unclear. V was shortened by 5 bases and J by 4 bases, with 19 bases between the two germline ends. This CDR3 spans 16 amino acids. CDR1 is SGHVS, CDR2 FQNEAQ, per germline. The CDR3 is CASSARPGPISDTQYF. The CDR3 DNA follows: TGTGCCAGCAGCGCCCGGCCAGGCCCGATATCAGATACGCAGTATTTT.

The V call is TRBV4-2, the J call TRBJ2-3; D not resolved. V was shortened by 1 base and J by 4 bases, with 15 bases between the two germline ends. The CDR3 sequence is 16 residues long. Germline CDR1 and CDR2: LGHNA and YNFKEQ. DNA of the CDR3: TGTGCCAGCAGCCAAGTTGGGATACTCGGGCCAGATACGCAGTATTTT. Encoded protein: CASSQVGILGPDTQYF.

The rearrangement links TRBV5-4 to TRBJ2-3; 8 bases align to TRBD2. The germline V gene has CDR1 SGHNT and CDR2 YYREEE (reference sequence). J gave up 5 bases and V 5 bases, and 4 bases lay outside the gene matches. CDR3 length equals 13 residues. The DNA for the CDR3 is TGTGCCAGCAGATCCGGGGGGGAAGATACGCAGTATTTT. Amino acids: CASRSGGEDTQYF. Variable domain in full (rest from reference TRBV5-4 and TRBJ2-3): ETGVTQSPTHLIKTRGQQVTLRCSSQSGHNTVSWYQQALGQGPQFIFQYYREEENGRGNFPPRFSGLQFPNYSSELNVNALELDDSALYLCASRSGGEDTQYFGPGTRLTVL.

This clone was counted between two and nine times. The chain employs TRBV2 and TRBJ1-5; D is unclear. This CDR3 has 14 residues. The germline V gene encodes CDR1 SNHLY and CDR2 FYNNEI. With 7 bases removed from V and 0 bases from J, the gap between germline ends came to 10 bases. This CDR3 is CASKDAISNQPQHF. In DNA, the CDR3 is TGTGCCAGCAAGGACGCCATTAGCAATCAGCCCCAGCATTTT.

The chain combines TRBV4-1 with TRBJ2-4; D is unresolved. CDR1 MGHRA and CDR2 YSYEKL come from the germline V gene. CDR3 length: 15 residues. V lost 0 bases, J lost 4 bases, and 10 bases lay in between. The CDR3 reads CASSQDERLKNIQYF. The DNA of the CDR3 is TGCGCCAGCAGCCAAGATGAGAGACTTAAAAACATTCAGTACTTC.

This chain links TRBV2 with TRBJ2-4, with TRBD2 matching 8 bases. Germline V gene data show CDR1 as SNHLY and CDR2 as FYNNEI. V lost 2 bases to trimming and J lost 3 bases; unmatched junction nucleotides: 6. The CDR3 is made up of 16 amino acids. The chain's CDR3 is CASSELAGNFKNIQYF. DNA for the CDR3: TGTGCCAGCAGTGAATTAGCGGGGAATTTCAAAAACATTCAGTACTTC.

This clone was counted between two and nine times. The chain has TRBV6-6 and TRBJ1-1; no firm D call. The CDR3 is 14 amino acids. CDR1 is MNHNY and CDR2 is SVGAGI in the germline V gene (reference sequence). V dropped 3 bases and J dropped 7 bases, with 15 bases sitting between them. CDR3 DNA: TGTGCCAGCAGTTATTTGTCTTCAGCCTATGAAGCTTTCTTT. Its translation is CASSYLSSAYEAFF.

The chain recombines TRBV11-2 with TRBJ2-3; 10 bases are a match to TRBD2. The CDR3 loop spans 16 amino acids. Germline CDR1 and CDR2: SGHAT and FQNNGV. Unmatched junction bases numbered 5, after V lost 3 bases and J lost 2 bases. The CDR3 reads CASSLVAGGLTDTQYF. The CDR3 DNA is TGTGCCAGCAGCTTGGTAGCGGGGGGCCTCACAGATACGCAGTATTTT.

CDR3 in DNA: TGTGCCAGCAGTTTGGCGGGGGACACAGATACGCAGTATTTT. Its translation: CASSLAGDTDTQYF. This chain links TRBV28 with TRBJ2-3; TRBD2 agrees at 7 bases. The length of the CDR3 is 14 residues. The J segment lost 2 bases and the V segment lost 3 bases, leaving 2 bases of the junction unmatched. Germline V gives CDR1 MDHEN, CDR2 SYDVKM.

The chain has TRBV12-5 and TRBJ2-7; D is ambiguous. The V and J ends lost 8 bases and 4 bases respectively, with 12 bases between them. The CDR3 runs to 12 residues. Per the germline V gene, CDR1 is LGHNT and CDR2 is FRNRAP. In DNA form, the CDR3 reads TGTGCTAGTAGCGCATCCATATACGAGCAGTACTTC. Translated: CASSASIYEQYF.

DNA of the CDR3: TGTGCCAGCAGCTTATCCCCAGTCTTCACTGAAGCTTTCTTT. It is translated as CASSLSPVFTEAFF. The chain carries TRBV7-9 and TRBJ1-1; D is ambiguous. This CDR3 is built from 14 residues. Germline V lookup: CDR1 SEHNR, CDR2 FQNEAQ (reference sequence). Trimming left V 2 bases short and J 4 bases short, with 11 bases between.

The chain links TRBV28 to TRBJ1-4, with D unresolved. The CDR3 contains 16 residues. The germline CDR1 and CDR2 sequences are MDHEN and SYDVKM. Trimming removed 3 bases at V and 5 bases at J, with 16 bases between. CDR3 residues: CASSFRGLLLNEKLFF. CDR3 bases: TGTGCCAGCAGTTTTCGGGGTCTACTTCTAAATGAAAAACTGTTTTTT.

This sequence joins TRBV5-4 and TRBJ1-1; 7 positions match TRBD1. The V segment lost 2 bases and the J segment 3 bases; nucleotides outside the gene matches: 4. The CDR3 spans 14 residues. Germline assignment: CDR1 SGHNT and CDR2 YYREEE (reference sequence). CDR3 coding DNA: TGTGCCAGCAGCTTACAGGGGTACGACACTGAAGCTTTCTTT. Residues: CASSLQGYDTEAFF.

This sequence joins TRBV7-2 and TRBJ2-7; 10 bases line up with TRBD1. This CDR3 comprises 16 residues. In germline, CDR1 is SGHTA, CDR2 FQGNSA. V was pared by 2 bases and J by 3 bases, with 7 bases of the junction left unmatched. CDR3 bases: TGTGCCAGCAGCTTATCCGGGACAGGGGTTTACTACGAGCAGTACTTC. This sequence encodes CASSLSGTGVYYEQYF.